What follows describes a single T cell receptor (beta chain). The sample comes from a study of cytomegalovirus exposure and HLA in healthy donors. Only in-frame clones appear in the TCRdb table, and some are missing; sequencing was by immunoSEQ multiplex PCR. The sample holds more than 90,000 clones, 88% seen once. This CDR3 is 13 amino acids long. CDR1 is LNHDA, CDR2 SQIVND, per germline (reference sequence). Trimming shortened V by 6 bases and J by 4 bases, and 13 bases separated the two germline ends. The sample comprised PBMCs. This clonotype was sampled from a man aged 18 to 29 in good health and CMV-seronegative. The chain links TRBV19 to TRBJ2-7; maybe TRBD1 (7 bases). CDR3 coding DNA: TGTGCCAGTAGGCGGCAGGGGGGATACGAGCAGTACTTC. Protein product: CASRRQGGYEQYF.